This T cell receptor (beta chain) was sequenced in a study of cytomegalovirus exposure and HLA in healthy donors. The J segment lost 9 bases and the V segment lost 4 bases, leaving 12 bases of the junction unmatched. The CDR3 is made up of 15 amino acids. The germline CDR1 and CDR2 sequences are SGHDN and FVKESK. Study results and limitations: Cytomegalovirus status was reportedly diagnosed by the classifier with high sensitivity and specificity.

Points on this clone: The antigen is unknown.

The PCR employed 60 Vbeta primers together with 13 Jbeta primers. Clones were read by immunoSEQ multiplex PCR, and TCRdb kept only the in-frame ones, dropping some. Its clone listing holds some 200,000 clones. The sample consisted of PBMCs. The V gene is TRBV14, the J gene TRBJ2-1, with 7 bases fitting TRBD1. This clonotype was sampled from a man younger than 45 in good health and CMV-seronegative. CDR3 residues: CASSLLSTGLAEQFF. DNA for the CDR3: TGTGCCAGCAGCCTCCTTTCGACAGGGTTGGCTGAGCAGTTCTTC.